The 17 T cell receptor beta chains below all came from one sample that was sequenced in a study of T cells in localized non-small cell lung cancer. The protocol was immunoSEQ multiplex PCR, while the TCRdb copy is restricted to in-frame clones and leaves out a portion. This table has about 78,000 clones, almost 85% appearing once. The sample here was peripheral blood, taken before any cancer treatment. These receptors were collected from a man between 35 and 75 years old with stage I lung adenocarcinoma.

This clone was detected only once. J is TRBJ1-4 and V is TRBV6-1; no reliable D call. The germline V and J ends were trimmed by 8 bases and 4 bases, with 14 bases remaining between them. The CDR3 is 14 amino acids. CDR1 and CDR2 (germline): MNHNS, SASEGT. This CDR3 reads CASLRGLLNEKLFF. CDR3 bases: TGTGCCAGCCTTCGAGGCCTGCTTAATGAAAAACTGTTTTTT.

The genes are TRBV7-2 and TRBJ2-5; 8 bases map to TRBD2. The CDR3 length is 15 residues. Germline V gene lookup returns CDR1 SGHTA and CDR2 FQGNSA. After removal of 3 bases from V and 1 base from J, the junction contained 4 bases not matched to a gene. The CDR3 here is CASSFGAGAQETQYF. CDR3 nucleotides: TGTGCCAGCAGCTTTGGAGCGGGGGCCCAAGAGACCCAGTACTTC.

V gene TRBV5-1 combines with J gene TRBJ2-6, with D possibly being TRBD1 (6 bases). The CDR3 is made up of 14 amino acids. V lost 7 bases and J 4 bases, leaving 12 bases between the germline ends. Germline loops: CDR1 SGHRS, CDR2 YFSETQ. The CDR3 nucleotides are TGCGCCAGCGAGACAGGAGACGGGGCCAACGTCCTGACTTTC. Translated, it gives CASETGDGANVLTF. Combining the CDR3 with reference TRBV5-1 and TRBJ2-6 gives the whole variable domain KAGVTQTPRYLIKTRGQQVTLSCSPISGHRSVSWYQQTPGQGLQFLFEYFSETQRNKGNFPGRFSGRQFSNSRSEMNVSTLELGDSALYLCASETGDGANVLTFGAGSRLTVL.

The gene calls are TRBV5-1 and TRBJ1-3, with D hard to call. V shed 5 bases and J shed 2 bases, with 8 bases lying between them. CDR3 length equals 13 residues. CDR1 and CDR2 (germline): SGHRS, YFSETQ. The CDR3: CASSEGAGNTIYF. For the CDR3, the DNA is TGCGCCAGCAGTGAGGGTGCTGGAAACACCATATATTTT.

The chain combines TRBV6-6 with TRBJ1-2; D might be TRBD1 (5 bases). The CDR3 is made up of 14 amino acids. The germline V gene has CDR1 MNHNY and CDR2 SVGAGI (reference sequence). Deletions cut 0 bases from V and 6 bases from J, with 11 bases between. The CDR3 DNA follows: TGTGCCAGCAGTTACTCTGGCGGAGGGGATGGCTACACCTTC. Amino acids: CASSYSGGGDGYTF.

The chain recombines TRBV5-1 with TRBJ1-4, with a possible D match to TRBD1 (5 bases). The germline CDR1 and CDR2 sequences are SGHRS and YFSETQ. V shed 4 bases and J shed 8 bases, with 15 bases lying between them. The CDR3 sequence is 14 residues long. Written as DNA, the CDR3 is TGCGCCAGCAGCCGGGACGTGGCCATGGAAAAACTGTTTTTT. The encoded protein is CASSRDVAMEKLFF.

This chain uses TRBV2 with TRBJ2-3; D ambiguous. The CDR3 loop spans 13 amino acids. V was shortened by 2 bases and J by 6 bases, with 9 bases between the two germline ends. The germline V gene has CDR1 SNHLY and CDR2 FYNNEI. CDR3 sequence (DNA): TGTGCCAGCAGTGAAACGAGTAGGGATACGCAGTATTTT. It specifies CASSETSRDTQYF.

DNA of the CDR3: TGTGCCTGGAGCAGGGGTTTCGGCTACACCTTC. As protein: CAWSRGFGYTF. The rearrangement links TRBV30 to TRBJ1-2; D is possibly TRBD1 (6 bases). Germline V gene data show CDR1 as GTSNPN and CDR2 as SVGIG (reference sequence). The CDR3 spans 11 residues. Trimming stripped 3 bases from V and 8 bases from J, with 10 bases between.

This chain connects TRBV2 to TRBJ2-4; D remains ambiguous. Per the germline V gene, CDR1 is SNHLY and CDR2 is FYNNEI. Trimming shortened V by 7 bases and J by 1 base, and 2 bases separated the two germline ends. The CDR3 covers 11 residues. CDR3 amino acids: CASTAKNIQYF. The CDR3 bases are TGTGCCAGCACGGCCAAAAACATTCAGTACTTC.

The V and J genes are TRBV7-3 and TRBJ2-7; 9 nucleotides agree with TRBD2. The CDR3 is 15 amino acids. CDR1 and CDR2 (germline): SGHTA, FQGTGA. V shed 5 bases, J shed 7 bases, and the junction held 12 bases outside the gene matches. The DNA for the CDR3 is TGTGCCAGCAGCCCCGTCCCGGGACTAGCTGGGGAGCAGTACTTC. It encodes CASSPVPGLAGEQYF. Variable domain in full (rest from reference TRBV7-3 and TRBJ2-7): GAGVSQTPSNKVTEKGKYVELRCDPISGHTALYWYRQSLGQGPEFLIYFQGTGAADDSGLPNDRFFAVRPEGSVSTLKIQRTERGDSAVYLCASSPVPGLAGEQYFGPGTRLTVT.

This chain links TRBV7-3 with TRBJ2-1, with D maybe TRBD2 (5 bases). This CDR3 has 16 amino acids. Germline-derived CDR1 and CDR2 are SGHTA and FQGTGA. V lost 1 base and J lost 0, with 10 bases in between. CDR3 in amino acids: CASSLIPGSSYNEQFF. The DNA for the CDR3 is TGTGCCAGCAGCTTAATTCCGGGGAGCTCCTACAATGAGCAGTTCTTC. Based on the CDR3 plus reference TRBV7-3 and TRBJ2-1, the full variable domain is GAGVSQTPSNKVTEKGKYVELRCDPISGHTALYWYRQSLGQGPEFLIYFQGTGAADDSGLPNDRFFAVRPEGSVSTLKIQRTERGDSAVYLCASSLIPGSSYNEQFFGPGTRLTVL.

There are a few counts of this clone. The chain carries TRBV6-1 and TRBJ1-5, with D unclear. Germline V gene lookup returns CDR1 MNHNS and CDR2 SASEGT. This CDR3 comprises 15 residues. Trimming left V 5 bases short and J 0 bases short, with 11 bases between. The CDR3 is CASSPTSYSNQPQHF. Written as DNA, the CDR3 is TGTGCCAGCAGTCCCACCAGCTATAGCAATCAGCCCCAGCATTTT.

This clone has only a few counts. CDR3 DNA sequence: TGTGCCACCAGCAGAGGCAGGGGGCCACAATCCTACGAGCAGTACTTC. Translated: CATSRGRGPQSYEQYF. The V gene is TRBV15, the J gene TRBJ2-7; 8 nucleotides agree with TRBD1. Unmatched junction bases numbered 6, after V lost 1 base and J lost 1 base. Germline CDR1 reads LNHNV; CDR2 reads YYDKDF (reference sequence). CDR3 length: 16 residues.

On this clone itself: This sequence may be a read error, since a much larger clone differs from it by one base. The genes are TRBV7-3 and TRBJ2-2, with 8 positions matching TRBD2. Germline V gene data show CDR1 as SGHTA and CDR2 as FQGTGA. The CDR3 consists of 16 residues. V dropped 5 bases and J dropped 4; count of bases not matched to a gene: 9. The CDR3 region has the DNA TGTGCCAGCAGCCTAAACCTCGGGACTAGCACCGGGGAGCTGTTTTTT. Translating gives CASSLNLGTSTGELFF.

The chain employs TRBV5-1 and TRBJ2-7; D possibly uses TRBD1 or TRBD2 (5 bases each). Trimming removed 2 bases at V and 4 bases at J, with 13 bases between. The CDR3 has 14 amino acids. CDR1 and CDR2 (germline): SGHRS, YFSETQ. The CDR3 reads CASSLSHGAYEQYF. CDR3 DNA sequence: TGCGCCAGCAGCTTATCACACGGGGCGTACGAGCAGTACTTC.

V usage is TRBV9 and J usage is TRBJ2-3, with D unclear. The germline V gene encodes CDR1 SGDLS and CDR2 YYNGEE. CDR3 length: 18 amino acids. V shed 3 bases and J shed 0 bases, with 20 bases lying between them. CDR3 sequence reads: CASSGPFSATPSTDTQYF. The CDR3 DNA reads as TGTGCCAGCAGCGGACCGTTCTCAGCTACTCCTAGCACAGATACGCAGTATTTT.

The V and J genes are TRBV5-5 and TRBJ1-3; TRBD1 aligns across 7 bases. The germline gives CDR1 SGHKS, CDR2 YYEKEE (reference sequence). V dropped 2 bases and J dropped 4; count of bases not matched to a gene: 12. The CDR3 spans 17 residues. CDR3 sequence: CASSLIPTGTLGNTIYF. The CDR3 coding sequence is TGTGCCAGCAGCTTAATCCCGACAGGGACCTTGGGAAACACCATATATTTT.